The present T cell receptor beta chain was sequenced within a study of identical twins. TCRdb redid the calling of the 5' RACE reads with MiXCR, one entry per CDR3 protein. This sample has about 340,000 distinct CDR3 sequences; approximately 13% occur once, and the top ten carry 7.2%. Study-level results: Out-of-frame TCR alpha sharing observed in monozygotic twins exceeded model estimates. The authors drew conclusions from cross-sectional statistical analysis rather than following the same donors.

V lost 9 bases and J lost 9, with 9 bases in between. Germline V gene lookup returns CDR1 LNHNV and CDR2 YYDKDF (reference sequence). The CDR3 has 11 residues. There are a few counts of this clonotype. What it binds is not known. This sample also belongs to another study, concerning yellow fever vaccine responses in identical twins. That investigation notes: Twins' vaccine T cell response reportedly gave the appearance of partial convergence and partial personalization.

This chain links TRBV15 with TRBJ1-6; D unclear. The TCR sequence derives from a woman between 18 and 30 years old in good health. The specimen sequenced was CD8+ T cells sorted from blood. The CDR3: CATSNGSPLHF. CDR3 bases: TGTGCCACGTCAAATGGTTCACCCCTCCACTTT.